A selection of T cell receptor beta chains follows, all from one sample in a study of blood T cells in healthy people across ages. TCRdb recomputed calls from the 5' RACE reads with MiXCR, one row per CDR3 protein. Here the sample spans 500,000 to 600,000 distinct CDR3 sequences, roughly 28% being singletons. The specimen sequenced was blood. All receptors come from a woman in her seventies in good health. CDR3s include the opening cysteine and the closing phenylalanine or tryptophan. The order of the fields is D gene, clone size, J gene, CDR3 length, V gene, CDR3 protein, CDR3 DNA. D genes are given only for firm matches. The size of a clone is reported for some rows only, either as once, few or many, or as a class for expanded clones.

>TRBD2|many|TRBJ2-5|13|TRBV20-1
CSARRGGQETQYF
TGCAGTGCTCGGCGGGGGGGACAAGAGACCCAGTACTTC
>TRBD2|few|TRBJ2-7|15|TRBV7-2
CASSFKRGAPYEQYF
TGTGCCAGCAGCTTTAAGCGGGGGGCCCCCTACGAGCAGTACTTC
>.|.|TRBJ2-3|14|TRBV5-1
CASSLVGVTDTQYF
TGCGCCAGCAGCTTGGTGGGCGTGACAGATACGCAGTATTTT
>.|.|TRBJ1-2|12|TRBV10-3
CATLGGAYGYTF
TGTGCCACCCTGGGTGGGGCCTATGGCTACACCTTC
>TRBD1|.|TRBJ2-3|15|TRBV12-3/TRBV12-4
CASRRTGVSADTQYF
TGTGCCAGCAGAAGGACAGGAGTAAGCGCAGATACGCAGTATTTT
>TRBD2|.|TRBJ2-3|16|TRBV6-1
CASSHWGGGASDTQYF
TGTGCCAGTAGCCACTGGGGCGGGGGGGCCTCAGATACGCAGTATTTT
>TRBD1|few|TRBJ1-2|14|TRBV10-3
CAIIAGQGNYGYTF
TGTGCCATCATAGCGGGACAGGGGAACTATGGCTACACCTTC
>TRBD2|.|TRBJ2-3|17|TRBV5-1
CASSPYVIGGATDTQYF
TGCGCCAGCAGCCCATATGTTATCGGGGGGGCGACAGATACGCAGTATTTT
>.|few|TRBJ2-3|15|TRBV12-5
CASGSPIAGTDTQYF
TGTGCTAGTGGTTCCCCAATTGCGGGCACAGATACGCAGTATTTT
>.|.|TRBJ1-5|14|TRBV27
CASSPRTTNQPQHF
TGTGCCAGCAGTCCCAGAACCACCAATCAGCCCCAGCATTTT
>.|.|TRBJ2-3|17|TRBV6-2/TRBV6-3
CASSSSGTPLRPDTQYF
TGTGCCAGCAGCTCCTCCGGGACCCCATTACGACCAGATACGCAGTATTTT
>TRBD1|few|TRBJ1-2|15|TRBV20-1
CSAAGQGALSGGYTF
TGCAGTGCCGCGGGACAGGGGGCTTTGTCGGGTGGCTACACCTTC
>.|few|TRBJ2-6|18|TRBV12-1
CASSLKQKLSSGANVLTF
TGTGCCAGCAGCTTGAAACAGAAGCTAAGCTCTGGGGCCAACGTCCTGACTTTC
>TRBD1|few|TRBJ1-6|15|TRBV20-1
CSALVRGQGGSPLHF
TGCAGTGCCCTAGTGAGGGGACAGGGGGGTTCACCCCTCCACTTT
>.|few|TRBJ1-2|14|TRBV7-2
CASSPAGGQYGYTF
TGTGCCAGCAGCCCAGCCGGAGGGCAATACGGCTACACCTTC
>.|few|TRBJ2-5|15|TRBV7-2
CASSSRPSGVETQYF
TGTGCCAGCAGCTCGCGGCCCAGCGGTGTAGAGACCCAGTACTTC
>TRBD1|few|TRBJ2-7|15|TRBV2
CASKAPRDRRDEQYF
TGTGCCAGCAAGGCCCCTAGGGACAGGCGCGACGAGCAGTACTTC
>.|few|TRBJ1-1|14|TRBV20-1
CSAKRASEGTEAFF
TGCAGTGCCAAAAGGGCATCGGAGGGCACTGAAGCTTTCTTT
>.|.|TRBJ2-1|13|TRBV20-1
CSARDGASNEQFF
TGCAGTGCTAGGGACGGAGCGAGCAATGAGCAGTTCTTC
>.|.|TRBJ2-7|13|TRBV20-1
CSATDTRTYEQYF
TGCAGTGCTACTGACACTCGCACCTACGAGCAGTACTTC
>.|few|TRBJ2-5|15|TRBV7-2
CASSSAGRPQETRYF
TGTGCCAGCAGCTCTGCGGGACGGCCTCAAGAGACCCGGTACTTC
>.|few|TRBJ2-2|18|TRBV12-3/TRBV12-4
CASSFFEFGGRNTGELFF
TGTGCCAGCAGTTTCTTCGAATTCGGGGGGCGTAACACCGGGGAGCTGTTTTTT
>.|.|TRBJ2-7|13|TRBV12-3/TRBV12-4
CASSSPAQETQHF
TGTGCCAGCAGTAGTCCCGCACAAGAGACCCAGCACTTC
>.|many|TRBJ2-2|18|TRBV2
CASSEAWAGVLNTGELFF
TGTGCCAGCAGTGAAGCGTGGGCAGGAGTCTTGAACACCGGGGAGCTGTTTTTT
>.|.|TRBJ2-7|14|TRBV5-1
CASSPRSVSYEQYF
TGCGCCAGCAGCCCTCGTTCCGTCTCCTACGAGCAGTACTTC
>TRBD2|.|TRBJ2-1|18|TRBV6-5
CASSYFPPGLASYNEQFF
TGTGCCAGCAGTTACTTTCCCCCGGGACTAGCCTCCTACAATGAGCAGTTCTTC
>TRBD1|many|TRBJ2-5|16|TRBV7-9
CASSLAGTGRGETQYF
TGTGCCAGCAGCTTAGCCGGGACAGGTCGGGGAGAGACCCAGTACTTC
>.|.|TRBJ2-1|12|TRBV6-6
CASSPSKNKQFF
TGTGCCAGCAGCCCATCCAAAAATAAGCAGTTCTTC
>.|.|TRBJ2-7|14|TRBV20-1
CSARAPGPPRREYF
TGCAGTGCTAGGGCTCCGGGCCCTCCGCGGAGGGAGTACTTC
>.|once|TRBJ2-2|16|TRBV7-2
CASRGLGQGNTGELFF
TGTGCCAGCAGGGGCCTAGGGCAGGGGAACACCGGGGAGCTGTTTTTT
>.|many|TRBJ2-1|16|TRBV7-4
CASSLPDLKVRNEQFF
TGTGCCAGCAGCCTGCCGGACTTAAAGGTGCGGAATGAGCAGTTCTTC
>.|.|TRBJ1-6|13|TRBV20-1
CSAHGQNNSPLHF
TGCAGTGCTCACGGACAGAATAATTCACCCCTCCACTTT
>TRBD1|.|TRBJ1-2|14|TRBV7-9
CASIPGQNSYGYTF
TGTGCCAGCATTCCGGGACAGAACTCTTATGGCTACACCTTC
>.|many|TRBJ1-4|15|TRBV7-6
CASSPGRGKQGKLFF
TGTGCCAGCAGCCCCGGCCGCGGGAAACAAGGAAAACTGTTTTTT
>.|few|TRBJ1-2|13|TRBV10-3
CAIAATLVYGYTF
TGTGCCATCGCCGCCACCCTTGTTTATGGCTACACCTTC
>TRBD1|few|TRBJ2-4|16|TRBV12-5
CASGTAGTEAKNIQYF
TGTGCTAGTGGTACCGCCGGGACAGAGGCAAAAAACATTCAGTACTTC
>TRBD2|.|TRBJ2-3|14|TRBV7-9
CANGLAGDTDTQYF
TGTGCCAACGGGCTAGCGGGGGATACAGATACGCAGTATTTT
>TRBD1|.|TRBJ2-1|15|TRBV6-4
CASSDGQGISDEQFF
TGTGCCAGCAGTGACGGACAGGGGATATCGGATGAGCAGTTCTTC
>.|.|TRBJ2-3|15|TRBV5-6
CASSPRRKLTDTQYF
TGTGCCAGCAGCCCCCGGCGCAAACTTACAGATACGCAGTATTTT
>.|few|TRBJ1-5|14|TRBV27
CASSTEFSNQPQHF
TGTGCCAGCAGCACAGAGTTTAGCAATCAGCCCCAGCATTTT
>.|.|TRBJ2-7|11|TRBV6-6
CAGSPQGEQYF
TGTGCCGGCAGTCCCCAGGGCGAGCAGTACTTC
>.|few|TRBJ1-1|17|TRBV6-2/TRBV6-3
CASSYSTPGGLNTEAFF
TGTGCCAGCAGTTACTCGACCCCGGGGGGTTTGAACACTGAAGCTTTCTTT
>TRBD1|.|TRBJ2-3|16|TRBV20-1
CSARAPGQGRTDTQYF
TGCAGTGCTAGAGCACCGGGACAGGGACGCACAGATACGCAGTATTTT
>TRBD2|few|TRBJ2-5|16|TRBV7-2
CASSLVTSGGMETQYF
TGTGCCAGCAGCTTAGTCACCAGCGGGGGGATGGAGACCCAGTACTTC
>.|.|TRBJ2-7|16|TRBV7-2
CASSVRSGGLSYEQYF
TGTGCCAGCAGCGTTAGGTCCGGGGGCCTCTCCTACGAGCAGTACTTC
>.|.|TRBJ1-2|14|TRBV7-2
CASSLEGRKYGYTF
TGTGCCAGCAGCTTAGAGGGCCGAAAGTATGGCTACACCTTC
>.|.|TRBJ2-7|15|TRBV6-5
CASSYQPGKGYEQYF
TGTGCCAGCAGTTACCAACCAGGGAAAGGCTACGAGCAGTACTTC
>TRBD2|few|TRBJ2-1|16|TRBV4-2
CASSQGEAGGFNEQFF
TGTGCCAGCAGCCAAGGGGAAGCGGGGGGGTTCAATGAGCAGTTCTTC
>TRBD1|.|TRBJ2-1|15|TRBV5-1
CASRRGTGINNEQFF
TGCGCCAGCCGAAGGGGGACAGGGATCAACAATGAGCAGTTCTTC
>.|once|TRBJ2-6|14|TRBV3-1
CASSTPVGANVLTF
TGTGCCAGCTCCACTCCAGTCGGGGCCAACGTCCTGACTTTC
>.|few|TRBJ1-1|13|TRBV29-1
CSGQQGGDTEAFF
TGCAGCGGCCAACAGGGAGGGGACACTGAAGCTTTCTTT
>.|.|TRBJ2-1|13|TRBV20-1
CSASIVVGNEQFF
TGCAGTGCTAGTATAGTAGTTGGCAATGAGCAGTTCTTC